Below, one T cell receptor (beta chain) is given with its context. With 2 bases removed from V and 6 bases from J, the gap between germline ends came to 9 bases. From germline, CDR1 is LGHDT and CDR2 YNNKEL (reference sequence). This CDR3 is 13 amino acids long. Original methodology: Amplification of reference gene primers was used by the study to estimate nucleated cell counts. The protocol was immunoSEQ multiplex PCR, while the TCRdb copy is restricted to in-frame clones and leaves out a portion. Clonal size and the V and J genes are those of that table, whereas D and trimming came from the DNA. The sample yields about 62,000 clones, around 86% seen once. The sample belongs to a study of blood T cell repertoires in COVID-19. Overall study: Sites in the United States, Italy and Spain provided acute and convalescent COVID-19 samples. PBMCs, B-cell-depleted T cells, or T cells were the source of the cDNA or gDNA that made up the material.

What was sequenced was peripheral blood. This rearrangement joins TRBV3-1 (or the pseudogene TRBV3-2) to TRBJ2-3; no definite D call. This TCR was recovered from an elderly woman with acute or convalescent COVID-19. The CDR3 protein is CASSQNIMDTQYF. The CDR3 DNA sequence: TGTGCCAGCAGCCAAAACATCATGGATACGCAGTATTTT.